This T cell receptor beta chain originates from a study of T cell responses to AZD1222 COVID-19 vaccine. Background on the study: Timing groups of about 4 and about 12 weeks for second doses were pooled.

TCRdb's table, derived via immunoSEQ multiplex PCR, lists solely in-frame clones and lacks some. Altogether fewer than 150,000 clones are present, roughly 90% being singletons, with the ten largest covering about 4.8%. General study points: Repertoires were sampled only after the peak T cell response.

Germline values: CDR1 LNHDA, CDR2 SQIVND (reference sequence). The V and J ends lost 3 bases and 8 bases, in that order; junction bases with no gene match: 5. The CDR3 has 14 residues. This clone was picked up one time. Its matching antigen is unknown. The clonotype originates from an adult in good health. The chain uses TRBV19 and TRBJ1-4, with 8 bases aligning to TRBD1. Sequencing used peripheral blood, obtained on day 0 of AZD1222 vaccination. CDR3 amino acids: CASSMGTGPEKLFF. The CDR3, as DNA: TGTGCCAGTAGTATGGGGACAGGACCCGAAAAACTGTTTTTT.